This T cell receptor (beta chain) was sequenced in a study of blood T cell repertoires in COVID-19. Overall study: The United States, Italy and Spain provided the acute and convalescent COVID-19 samples. T cells, B-cell-depleted T cells, or PBMCs provided the cDNA or gDNA that served as material.

The CDR3 runs 14 residues. Germline V gene data show CDR1 as SEHNR and CDR2 as FQNEAQ (reference sequence). Trimming stripped 3 bases from V and 4 bases from J, with 13 bases between. Original processing notes: Researchers report that nucleated cell counts were estimated from reference gene primer amplification. TCRdb's table, derived via immunoSEQ multiplex PCR, lists solely in-frame clones and lacks some. D and trimming come from the DNA, and the V and J calls and clone size come from that table. The sample yields about 220,000 clones, approximately 85% seen once. Seattle participants joined during active infection and were tracked over time.

This TCR was recovered from a woman aged 65 to 85 with COVID-19, enrolled during active disease. The V gene is TRBV7-9, the J gene TRBJ2-7; D perhaps matches TRBD1 (6 bases). The material sequenced was peripheral blood. The CDR3, as DNA: TGTGCCAGCAGCTTGCCCAGGACAGCTTACGAGCAGTACTTC. Its translation is CASSLPRTAYEQYF.